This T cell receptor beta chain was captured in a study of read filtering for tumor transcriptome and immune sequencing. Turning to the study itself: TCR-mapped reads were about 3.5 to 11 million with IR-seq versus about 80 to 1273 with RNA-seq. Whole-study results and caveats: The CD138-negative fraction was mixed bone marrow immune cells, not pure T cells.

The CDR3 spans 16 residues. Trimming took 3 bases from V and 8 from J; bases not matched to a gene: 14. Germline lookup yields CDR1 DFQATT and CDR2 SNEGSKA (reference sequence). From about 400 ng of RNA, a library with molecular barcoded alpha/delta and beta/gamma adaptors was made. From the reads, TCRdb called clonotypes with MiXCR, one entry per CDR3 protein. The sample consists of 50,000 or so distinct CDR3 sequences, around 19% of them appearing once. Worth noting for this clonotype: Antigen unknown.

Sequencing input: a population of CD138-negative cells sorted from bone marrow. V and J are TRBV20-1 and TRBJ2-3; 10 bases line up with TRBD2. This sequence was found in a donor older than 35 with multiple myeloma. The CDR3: CSASLRLAGSRGTQYF. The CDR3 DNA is TGCAGTGCTAGTCTTCGACTAGCGGGTAGCAGAGGTACGCAGTATTTT.